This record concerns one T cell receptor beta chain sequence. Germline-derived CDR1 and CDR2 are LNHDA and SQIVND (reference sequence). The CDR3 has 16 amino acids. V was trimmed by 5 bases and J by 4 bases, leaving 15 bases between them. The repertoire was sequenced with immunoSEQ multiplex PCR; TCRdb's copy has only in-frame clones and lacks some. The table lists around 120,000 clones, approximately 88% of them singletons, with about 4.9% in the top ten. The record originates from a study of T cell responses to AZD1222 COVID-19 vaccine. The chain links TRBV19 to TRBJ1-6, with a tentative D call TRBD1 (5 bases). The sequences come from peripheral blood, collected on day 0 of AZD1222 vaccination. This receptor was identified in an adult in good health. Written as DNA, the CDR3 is TGTGCCAGTAGTCCCAGGTTAGGGGCTTATAATTCACCCCTCCACTTT. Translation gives CASSPRLGAYNSPLHF.